This T cell receptor (beta chain) was sequenced for a study of cytomegalovirus exposure and HLA in healthy donors (dated by TCRdb to 2015 to 2018). With regard to the full study: In an earlier analysis of under 600 of the donors, under 300 Gb of sequence data and some 120 million unique TCR beta sequences from 180 million or so T cells were reported. An early release that covered some 630 HLA-typed donors contained about 300 gigabases of sequencing data and 70 million to 100 million unique TCR sequences. Among the roughly 400 genotyped donors, approximately 81% belonged to the genetic ancestry cluster associated with self-reported Caucasian donors. The study aimed to test whether signatures of past pathogen exposure could be identified by cataloging public T cell receptors. The study used immunosequencing to profile the T cell repertoires of some 600 subjects and linked those repertoires to cytomegalovirus serostatus. Besides the first cohort of 550 to 750 subjects, a separate validation cohort made up of 120 different subjects was used. To predict cytomegalovirus infection status, the study brought together high-throughput TCR immunosequencing, statistical association of individual TCRs with disease status, and machine learning. In a later analysis, previously published TCR beta repertoires from hundreds of donors were re-analyzed and high-resolution HLA genotyping was added so that TCR occurrence patterns could be studied. Rather than drawing on any new phenotypic data, the later analysis identified candidate immune exposures from TCR beta sequences and the way those sequences occurred across donors. An earlier analysis of fewer than 700 of the donors applied high-throughput TCR beta sequencing to assess whether each TCR beta V gene segment acted as functional or pseudogenic. Donor age, sex, ethnicity and CMV serostatus were compiled alongside the repertoire data. In a later genetic analysis, genome-wide SNP genotypes for about 55% of the roughly 700 donors were used, and that subset was treated as a discovery cohort. Every discovery cohort repertoire had been produced on one sequencing platform. HLA typing included class I and class II loci at four-digit resolution. The number of donors typed differed by locus, with roughly 620-630 for A, B, C, DRB1 and DQB1, around 500 for DQA1, about 610 for DPA1, and around 450 for DPB1. Several DR-DQ haplotypes were treated as single units for association and clustering because of strong linkage in the cohort. Across approximately 400 genotyped donors of the cohort, an average of about 240,000 unique TCR beta nucleotide sequences per donor were sequenced, and 15% to 20% of those sequences were non-productive. What the work shows at the level of the full study, not this receptor alone: Because counts were too low, roughly 17 rarely observed V segments, including chromosome 9 orphons, were left out of the earlier analysis of 500 to 750 of the donors. Sequencing depth was assumed to be roughly uniform across donors in the presence/absence analyses, though that assumption may not hold. A cluster of highly shared sequence variants was judged likely to be a technical artifact of the sequencing pipeline. In both the original and validation cohorts, the classifier was reported to diagnose cytomegalovirus status with high specificity and sensitivity. A later genetic analysis associated a missense DCLRE1C variant with V-gene and J-gene trimming of TCR beta chains, and an independent cohort replicated the association. According to the authors, the approach could potentially be generalized to other disease states and immunological phenotypes. A later analysis found that most CMV-associated TCR beta chains appeared HLA-restricted, with HLA associations seemingly driven largely by CMV exposure. Several of the top co-occurrence clusters appeared to be linked to parvovirus B19, influenza, CMV and Epstein-Barr virus, according to a later analysis. Some IMGT-functional V segments, including TRBV6-2 and TRBV6-3, could not be distinguished by the 87-base-pair reads and were therefore excluded. In a later analysis, HLA-associated TCR beta chains were found to be more clonally expanded and to have lower generation probabilities than equally common non-associated chains. Correlated functional status among segregating V segments might be attributable to linkage disequilibrium, but an unknown experimental factor could not be ruled out. In a later analysis, TCR association rates were found to vary across HLA loci, with the most associated TCRs seen for DRB1 alleles and the fewest for HLA-C alleles. CMV serostatus was the only immune exposure information available for the cohort. Specific HLA alleles were associated with 16,951 TCR beta sequences at a false discovery rate of 0.05 in a later analysis. Across donors, most TCR sequences were observed very rarely, whereas some public TCRs were present in many individuals. According to a later genetic analysis, donors in an Asian-associated ancestry cluster had fewer N-insertions in productive TCRs than the approximately 710-donor mean. This cohort had only TCR beta chains sequenced, and the lack of alpha or paired-chain data limited which features could be detected. In vitro tests confirmed that a few of the cytomegalovirus-associated TCR beta chains recognize cytomegalovirus antigens. The study gave a list of over 150 TCR beta chains associated with cytomegalovirus. An earlier analysis of approximately 600 of the donors showed that most TCR beta V segments appeared in productive rearrangements either about 87% or about 30% of the time, which broadly matched IMGT annotations. A further reported finding was that TCR beta sequences accurately predicted the HLA-A and HLA-B alleles for most subjects in the first cohort. When HLA alleles, especially DR and DQ, strongly co-occurred, attributing TCR associations to individual alleles was difficult. Because HLA typing was unavailable for some donors at each locus, only the typed subset was used in association tests.

In total, approximately 610 healthy bone marrow donors made up the cohort. At the time of sampling, every cohort member was nominally healthy, though immune exposures that went unrecorded were likely present. The donor was CMV seronegative and was included in the group of a few hundred seronegative cohort members. A peripheral blood sample was provided by each donor, and peripheral blood mononuclear cells were used for TCR beta sequencing. The Qiagen DNeasy Blood Extraction Kit was used to extract genomic DNA from the blood cell samples. For CDR1 and CDR2, the germline V gene lists SGHRS and YFSETQ. The CDR3 starts with the cysteine, ends with the phenylalanine, and has 15 residues. Just the 45-base CDR3 DNA is kept, in frame starting at base 1. About this clone itself: This receptor's antigen is unknown. It has no much larger one-base neighbor in the sample; base qualities were not kept.

Libraries were built with the immunoSEQ multiplex PCR assay. For the multiplex PCR, a mixture combining 60 forward primers for TCR Vbeta segments and 13 reverse primers for TCR Jbeta segments was used. The CDR3 region of rearranged TCR beta genes was amplified from genomic DNA by a multiplex PCR assay. Amplified TCR beta libraries were sequenced as 87-base-pair reads on the Illumina HiSeq System. In the original analysis: Across the 670 or so repertoires, a later analysis counted about 81 million unique TCR beta chains, 9.5 million to 13 million of which were shared by at least two donors. Raw reads were error-corrected and collapsed into unique sequences by a nearest-neighbor algorithm in which closely related sequences were merged to remove PCR and sequencing errors. CDR3 sequences were aligned to IMGT reference sequences to assign V, D and J gene segments. Each retained sequence needed at least a six-nucleotide match to both a V gene segment and a J gene segment. Rearrangements were called productive when the CDR3 lacked stop codons and stayed in frame with V and J; all others were non-productive. CDR3 was defined according to IMGT convention as the region running from the second conserved V-encoded cysteine to the conserved J-encoded phenylalanine. In an earlier analysis of more than 550 of the donors, sequences lacking an unambiguous match to a single V gene segment were excluded. An earlier analysis of several hundred of the donors called V segments functional above 56.7% productive rearrangements and segregating when the between-donor standard deviation exceeded 5%. A statistical classification framework was developed to diagnose cytomegalovirus status using the catalog of TCR beta chain sequences. In a later analysis, TCR nucleotide sequences were compared against IMGT/GENE-DB human TR gene sequences so that V and J genes could be assigned. Using the TCRdist pipeline, a later analysis assigned CDR3 sequences along with most-parsimonious VDJ recombination scenarios. A later analysis defined each TCR beta chain by its CDR3 amino acid sequence plus V-gene family, and excluded reads lacking a unique V-gene family. To address suspected cross-contamination and a sequencing artifact, a later analysis removed roughly 580 highly shared, low-generation-probability nucleotide sequences. For each public chain, a later analysis derived a clonal expansion index from normalized ranks of inferred template counts within each repertoire. A later analysis computed generation probabilities with a VDJ recombination model fitted to out-of-frame rearrangements, and checked the results against IGoR. In a later analysis, hypergeometric tests were used to score TCR-TCR, TCR-HLA and TCR-CMV co-occurrence, with a repertoire-size bias correction applied to TCR pairs. To estimate false discovery rates, a later analysis permuted the HLA or CMV assignments 20 times. In a later analysis, co-occurring TCRs were grouped using DBSCAN, and TCRdist sequence similarity was added for clustering within HLA-allele-positive subsets. Co-occurrence clustering excluded repertoires with fewer than 30,000 or more than 120,000 public chains, plus five with anomalous nucleotide sharing. The table comes from immuneACCESS by way of TCRdb, which keeps in-frame sequences with V and J called. Part of the clones is missing from these tables; in studies checked, under half for an unresolved V gene and the rest for unknown reasons. V and J calls and clone size follow that table, whereas D and trimming were derived from the DNA. The sample table lists some 96,000 clones, less than 80% of them with a count of one. In total, the top ten clones hold 1.5% to 2% of the sample.

The TCR originated in a man aged 35-49 years in good health and CMV-seronegative. The rearrangement combines TRBV5-1 with TRBJ2-5; TRBD1 aligns with 8 central bases. The J call may be incorrect, as the DNA end agrees better with TRBJ2-7. Sequencing was performed on PBMCs. In nucleotide form, the sequence is TGCGCCAGCCTCGGAAGGACAGGGCAATCCTACGAGCAGTACTTC. The resulting protein is CASLGRTGQSYEQYF.